The clone carrying this TCR beta chain was detected a few times. Its matching antigen is unknown. Trimming left V 6 bases short and J 4 bases short, with 16 bases between. Germline CDR1 is KGHSH and CDR2 is LQKENI. This CDR3 has 14 residues. Data came from immunoSEQ multiplex PCR; TCRdb stores just in-frame clones and leaves some out. The repertoire holds some 57,000 clones, with more than 60% as singletons. Single viable CD3+CD4+CD8-CD45RO+ cells were sorted as the memory CD4+ T cells. This entry is derived from a study of memory CD4+ T cells and cytomegalovirus serostatus. Broader study findings: Of 150 to 200 reported CMV TCRbeta sequences, about 67 were found in memory CD4+ repertoires. A US-trained random forest predicted CMV serostatus with median AUC around 0.91.

This TCR was sampled from an adult in good health and CMV-seronegative. The sample taken for sequencing was memory CD4+ T cells from blood. V gene TRBV18 combines with J gene TRBJ2-7; D possibly corresponds to TRBD2 (6 bases). This chain's CDR3 is CASSASGVLYEQYF. The DNA of the CDR3 is TGTGCCAGCTCCGCCTCGGGGGTACTTTACGAGCAGTACTTC. The full variable domain, in which reference TRBV18 and TRBJ2-7 provide the parts outside the CDR3, is NAGVMQNPRHLVRRRGQEARLRCSPMKGHSHVYWYRQLPEEGLKFMVYLQKENIIDESGMPKERFSAEFPKEGPSILRIQQVVRGDSAAYFCASSASGVLYEQYFGPGTRLTVT.